Listed below are T cell receptor beta chains from one sample, sequenced in a study of blood T cells in healthy people across ages. TCRdb reprocessed the 5' RACE reads with MiXCR, giving one entry per CDR3 protein. The repertoire holds 630,000 or so distinct CDR3 sequences, with approximately 29% as singletons. The source material was blood. Receptors were obtained from a woman older than 75 in good health. Each CDR3 is given with its conserved first and last residue. D genes are given only for firm matches. Size values are once, few and many counts, or a class for expanded clones, and some rows have none.

V gene	clone size	D gene	J gene	CDR3 protein	CDR3 DNA
TRBV18	many	TRBD2	TRBJ2-7	CASSPPGAGGQYEQYF	TGTGCCAGCTCACCACCGGGGGCGGGGGGCCAATACGAGCAGTACTTC
TRBV30	few	-	TRBJ1-1	CAWSGTQNTEAFF	TGTGCCTGGTCCGGGACGCAGAACACTGAAGCTTTCTTT
TRBV28	many	TRBD2	TRBJ2-5	CASSSSGGGETQYF	TGTGCCAGCAGCTCTAGCGGGGGCGGCGAGACCCAGTACTTC
TRBV9	many	-	TRBJ2-4	CASSVGFSSDIQYF	TGTGCCAGCAGCGTAGGTTTCTCATCAGACATTCAGTACTTC
TRBV7-8	many	TRBD1	TRBJ2-5	CASSLGGQGGAQYF	TGTGCCAGCAGCTTAGGGGGACAGGGTGGGGCCCAGTACTTC
TRBV20-1	many	TRBD1	TRBJ2-7	CSARSRGTGSVWVSGQYF	TGCAGTGCTAGAAGTAGAGGGACAGGGTCTGTGTGGGTTTCCGGGCAGTACTTC
TRBV12-3/TRBV12-4	many	TRBD2	TRBJ2-1	CASRTSGGSDEQFF	TGTGCCAGCAGGACTAGCGGGGGGAGCGATGAGCAGTTCTTC
TRBV6-5	many	TRBD1	TRBJ2-3	CASSTLGQETDTQYF	TGTGCCAGCAGTACTCTTGGACAGGAAACAGATACGCAGTATTTT
TRBV12-3/TRBV12-4	many	-	TRBJ1-1	CASSLSRENTEAFF	TGTGCCAGCAGCCTATCGCGGGAGAACACTGAAGCTTTCTTT
TRBV2	many	-	TRBJ2-5	CASRETLYQETQYF	TGTGCCAGCAGAGAGACCCTGTACCAAGAGACCCAGTACTTC
TRBV29-1	many	TRBD1	TRBJ2-5	CSVEGTDQETQYF	TGCAGCGTTGAGGGGACAGACCAAGAGACCCAGTACTTC
TRBV7-9	-	-	TRBJ1-6	CASSWEGGATLHF	TGTGCCAGCAGCTGGGAGGGGGGGGCGACCCTCCACTTT
TRBV20-1	many	TRBD2	TRBJ2-1	CSARDWAGVGNEQFF	TGCAGTGCTAGAGATTGGGCGGGGGTGGGGAATGAGCAGTTCTTC
TRBV4-2	many	TRBD1	TRBJ1-2	CASSQDNQGVPFSYGYTF	TGTGCCAGCAGCCAAGATAACCAGGGGGTACCATTCAGCTATGGCTACACCTTC
TRBV12-3/TRBV12-4	many	-	TRBJ2-6	CASSLWGANGLTF	TGTGCCAGCAGTTTATGGGGGGCCAACGGCCTGACTTTC
TRBV5-4	many	-	TRBJ2-1	CASSLVANYNEQFF	TGTGCCAGCAGCTTGGTCGCTAACTACAATGAGCAGTTCTTC
TRBV5-1	once	-	TRBJ2-1	CASSLEPGRVNEQFF	TGCGCCAGCAGCTTGGAACCGGGACGCGTGAATGAGCAGTTCTTC
TRBV4-2	many	TRBD1	TRBJ2-5	CASSQVPGQGQETQYF	TGTGCCAGCAGCCAGGTCCCGGGACAGGGGCAGGAGACCCAGTACTTC
TRBV20-1	few	TRBD1	TRBJ1-1	CSARDEGAGTEAFF	TGCAGTGCTAGAGACGAGGGGGCTGGGACTGAAGCTTTCTTT
TRBV7-2	-	-	TRBJ2-4	CASSLVPRETKNIQYF	TGTGCCAGCAGCTTAGTTCCTCGGGAAACCAAAAACATTCAGTACTTC
TRBV20-1	-	TRBD2	TRBJ2-7	CSGQREGEQYF	TGCAGTGGGCAGCGGGAAGGCGAGCAGTACTTC
TRBV7-2	many	TRBD1	TRBJ1-2	CASSEGQGAYYGYTF	TGTGCCAGCAGCGAGGGACAGGGGGCTTACTATGGCTACACCTTC
TRBV12-5	-	-	TRBJ2-2	CASGLPRGAGETGELFF	TGTGCTAGTGGTTTGCCACGGGGGGCCGGCGAAACCGGGGAGCTGTTTTTT
TRBV20-1	-	-	TRBJ1-2	CSAPTNCGYTF	TGCAGTGCCCCGACAAACTGTGGCTACACCTTC
TRBV12-3/TRBV12-4	-	-	TRBJ2-3	CASSLGMLDTQYF	TGTGCCAGCAGTCTGGGAATGTTAGATACGCAGTATTTT
TRBV9	many	TRBD1	TRBJ2-3	CASSAGQGPDTQYF	TGTGCCAGCAGCGCCGGACAGGGTCCAGATACGCAGTATTTT
TRBV7-2	many	TRBD2	TRBJ2-5	CASSPRGASGGDLETQYF	TGTGCCAGCAGCCCCAGAGGGGCTAGCGGGGGAGATTTGGAGACCCAGTACTTC
TRBV5-1	many	-	TRBJ1-2	CASSPEGTLRGYGYTF	TGCGCCAGCAGCCCGGAGGGGACACTCCGAGGCTATGGCTACACCTTC
TRBV3-1	many	-	TRBJ1-5	CASSQDMNQPQHF	TGTGCCAGCAGCCAGGACATGAATCAGCCCCAGCATTTT
TRBV7-9	many	-	TRBJ1-2	CASSLVTPTYGYTF	TGTGCCAGCAGCTTAGTAACCCCGACATATGGCTACACCTTC
TRBV20-1	-	TRBD1	TRBJ1-2	CSARGDSGGYTF	TGCAGTGCTAGAGGGGACAGTGGCGGCTACACCTTC
TRBV3-1	many	-	TRBJ2-3	CASSQVASTDTQYF	TGTGCCAGCAGCCAAGTCGCGTCCACAGATACGCAGTATTTT
TRBV18	many	-	TRBJ2-7	CASSPLLQGLGYEQYF	TGTGCCAGCTCACCACTATTACAAGGGTTAGGGTACGAGCAGTACTTC
TRBV4-1	many	-	TRBJ1-1	CASSQDQGRGTEAFF	TGCGCCAGCAGCCAAGACCAGGGCCGAGGGACTGAAGCTTTCTTT
TRBV14	-	TRBD1	TRBJ1-6	CASSRGQRNSPLHF	TGTGCCAGCAGCAGGGGGCAAAGGAATTCACCCCTCCACTTT
TRBV30	few	TRBD1	TRBJ1-2	CAWSSGTGETYGYTF	TGTGCCTGGAGTTCCGGGACAGGGGAGACCTATGGCTACACCTTC
TRBV12-3/TRBV12-4	-	-	TRBJ2-3	CASRAGRTKSSDTQYF	TGTGCCAGCAGAGCCGGACGGACCAAGTCTTCAGATACGCAGTATTTT
TRBV12-3/TRBV12-4	-	-	TRBJ2-3	CASSEPADTQYF	TGTGCCAGCAGCGAACCCGCAGATACGCAGTATTTT
TRBV7-9	-	TRBD2	TRBJ2-3	CAGSFPRGGHRTQPTDTQYF	TGTGCCGGCAGCTTCCCCCGGGGGGGACACAGGACCCAACCCACGGATACGCAGTATTTT
TRBV28	many	TRBD1	TRBJ2-7	CASSTYGQVNTYEQYF	TGTGCCAGCAGTACTTACGGACAGGTGAACACCTACGAGCAGTACTTC
TRBV7-6	-	-	TRBJ2-3	CASHPGSRTDTQYF	TGTGCCAGCCACCCGGGATCCCGCACAGATACGCAGTATTTT
TRBV5-1	-	-	TRBJ1-5	CASSDGGANQPQHF	TGCGCCAGCAGCGACGGGGGGGCGAATCAGCCCCAGCATTTT
TRBV30	many	TRBD1	TRBJ1-2	CAWSGGFGTGYGYTF	TGTGCCTGGAGCGGAGGATTCGGGACAGGCTATGGCTACACCTTC
TRBV11-3	many	-	TRBJ2-1	CASSSGQYDEQFF	TGTGCCAGCAGCTCCGGACAGTACGATGAGCAGTTCTTC
TRBV20-1	many	-	TRBJ2-1	CSAMLDEQFF	TGCAGTGCTATGCTTGATGAGCAGTTCTTC
TRBV15	many	-	TRBJ2-5	CATSRDRGGLETQYF	TGTGCCACCAGCAGAGATAGGGGGGGCCTGGAGACCCAGTACTTC
TRBV5-1	-	-	TRBJ1-5	CASSLSGSAQPQHF	TGCGCCAGCAGCTTGAGTGGAAGCGCTCAGCCCCAGCATTTT
TRBV30	-	TRBD1	TRBJ1-2	CAWSPGTERGYGYTF	TGTGCCTGGAGTCCGGGGACAGAAAGGGGCTATGGCTACACCTTC
TRBV29-1	-	TRBD1	TRBJ1-2	CSGRTGDFYGYTF	TGCAGCGGGCGGACAGGGGACTTCTATGGCTACACCTTC
TRBV12-3/TRBV12-4	many	-	TRBJ2-2	CASSLGTNTGELFF	TGTGCCAGCAGTTTAGGGACCAACACCGGGGAGCTGTTTTTT
TRBV3-1	-	-	TRBJ2-3	CASSQGGALSTGTQYF	TGTGCCAGCAGCCAAGGGGGAGCGCTCAGCACAGGTACGCAGTATTTT
TRBV19	-	-	TRBJ2-3	CASTRQGRWDTQYF	TGTGCCAGTACCAGGCAGGGGCGCTGGGATACGCAGTATTTT
TRBV6-2/TRBV6-3	many	-	TRBJ2-1	CASSYLNEQFF	TGTGCCAGCAGTTACTTGAATGAGCAGTTCTTC
TRBV7-2	many	-	TRBJ2-3	CASSSGLRDTQYF	TGTGCCAGCAGCTCGGGACTTCGAGATACGCAGTATTTT
TRBV15	many	TRBD2	TRBJ2-3	CATSTRLAGDDTQYF	TGTGCCACCAGCACCCGACTAGCGGGGGACGATACGCAGTATTTT
TRBV12-3/TRBV12-4	many	TRBD1	TRBJ2-7	CASSLGQGLSEQYF	TGTGCCAGCAGTTTGGGACAGGGTTTAAGCGAGCAGTACTTC
TRBV19	-	TRBD1	TRBJ1-1	CASNPTGAYMNTEAFF	TGTGCCAGTAACCCGACAGGGGCGTATATGAACACTGAAGCTTTCTTT
TRBV7-9	-	TRBD1	TRBJ1-5	CASTRSGQGNQPQHF	TGTGCCAGCACCAGAAGCGGACAGGGGAATCAGCCCCAGCATTTT